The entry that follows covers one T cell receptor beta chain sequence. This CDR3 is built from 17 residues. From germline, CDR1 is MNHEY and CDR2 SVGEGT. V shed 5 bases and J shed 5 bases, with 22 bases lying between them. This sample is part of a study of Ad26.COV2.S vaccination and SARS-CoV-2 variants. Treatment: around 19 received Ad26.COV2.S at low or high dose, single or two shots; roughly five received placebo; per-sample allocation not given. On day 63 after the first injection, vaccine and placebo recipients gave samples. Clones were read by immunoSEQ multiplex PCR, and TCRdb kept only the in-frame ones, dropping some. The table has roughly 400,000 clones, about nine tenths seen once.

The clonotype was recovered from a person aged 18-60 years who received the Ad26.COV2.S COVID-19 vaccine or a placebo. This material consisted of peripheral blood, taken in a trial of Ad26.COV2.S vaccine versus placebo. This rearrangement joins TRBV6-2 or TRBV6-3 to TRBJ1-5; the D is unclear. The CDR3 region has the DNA TGTGCCAGCAGTCGGCAGTCCCCTTGGGCTCCTGATCAGCCCCAGCATTTT. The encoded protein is CASSRQSPWAPDQPQHF.